The entry below describes one T cell receptor (beta chain). Clinical histories supplied by participants themselves formed the basis of cohort assignment. This table comes from immunoSEQ multiplex PCR, and its TCRdb copy is limited to in-frame clones, with some not included. Among 350,000 to 400,000 clones listed, around nine tenths were seen once. This record belongs to a study of blood T cell repertoires in COVID-19. Germline V lookup: CDR1 SEHNR, CDR2 FQNEAQ (reference sequence). The V and J ends lost 4 bases and 3 bases respectively, with 28 bases between them. The CDR3 totals 19 residues. This TCR was sampled from a woman aged 25 to 45 who had recovered from COVID-19. The chain carries TRBV7-9 and TRBJ2-7; D ambiguous. Sequencing was carried out using PBMCs or T cells enriched from blood (not recorded which). In nucleotides, the CDR3 is TGTGCCAGCAGCTCACTTGGGCAAGCACTCAAACTGTACAGCTACGAGCAGTACTTC. Its translation: CASSSLGQALKLYSYEQYF.